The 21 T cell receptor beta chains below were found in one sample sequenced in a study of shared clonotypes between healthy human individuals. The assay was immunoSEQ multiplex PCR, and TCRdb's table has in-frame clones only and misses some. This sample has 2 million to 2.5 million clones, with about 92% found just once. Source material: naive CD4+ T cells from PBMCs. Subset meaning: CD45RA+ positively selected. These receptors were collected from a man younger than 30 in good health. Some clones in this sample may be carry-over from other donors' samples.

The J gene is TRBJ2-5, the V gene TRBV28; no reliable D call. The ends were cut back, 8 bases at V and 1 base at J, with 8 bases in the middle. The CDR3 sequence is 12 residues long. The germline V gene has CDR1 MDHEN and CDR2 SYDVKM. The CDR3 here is CASVGVQETQYF. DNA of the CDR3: TGTGCCAGCGTTGGGGTCCAAGAGACCCAGTACTTC.

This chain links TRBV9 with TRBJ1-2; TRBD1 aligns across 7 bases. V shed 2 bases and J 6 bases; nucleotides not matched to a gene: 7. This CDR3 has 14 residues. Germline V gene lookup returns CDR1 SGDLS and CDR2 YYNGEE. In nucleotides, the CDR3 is TGTGCCAGCAGCGTCCGGACAGGCCCCCATGGCTACACCTTC. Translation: CASSVRTGPHGYTF. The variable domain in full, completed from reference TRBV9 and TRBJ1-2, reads DSGVTQTPKHLITATGQRVTLRCSPRSGDLSVYWYQQSLDQGLQFLIQYYNGEERAKGNILERFSAQQFPDLHSELNLSSLELGDSALYFCASSVRTGPHGYTFGSGTRLTVV.

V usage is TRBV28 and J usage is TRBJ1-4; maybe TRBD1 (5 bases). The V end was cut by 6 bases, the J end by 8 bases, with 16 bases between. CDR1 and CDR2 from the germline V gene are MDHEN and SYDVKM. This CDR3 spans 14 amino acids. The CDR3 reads CASSLPGLIEKLFF. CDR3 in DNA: TGTGCCAGCAGCCTTCCGGGACTGATCGAAAAACTGTTTTTT.

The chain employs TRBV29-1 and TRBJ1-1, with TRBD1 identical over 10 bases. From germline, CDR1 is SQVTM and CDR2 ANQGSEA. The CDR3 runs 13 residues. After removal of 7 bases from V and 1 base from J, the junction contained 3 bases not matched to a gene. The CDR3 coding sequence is TGCAGCGATTGGGACAGGGGGAACACTGAAGCTTTCTTT. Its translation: CSDWDRGNTEAFF.

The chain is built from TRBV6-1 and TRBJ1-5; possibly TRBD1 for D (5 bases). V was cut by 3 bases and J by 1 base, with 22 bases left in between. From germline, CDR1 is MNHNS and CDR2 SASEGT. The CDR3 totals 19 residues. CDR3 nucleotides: TGTGCCAGCAGTGACGGTCGGTGGGCAGGCTCAGGGAGCAATCAGCCCCAGCATTTT. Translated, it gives CASSDGRWAGSGSNQPQHF.

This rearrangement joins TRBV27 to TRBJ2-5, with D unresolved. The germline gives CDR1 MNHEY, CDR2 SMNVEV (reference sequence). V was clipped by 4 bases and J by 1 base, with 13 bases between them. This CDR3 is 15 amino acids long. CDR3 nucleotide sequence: TGTGCCAGCAGTTCTCCAGGTAGTAGCCAAGAGACCCAGTACTTC. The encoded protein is CASSSPGSSQETQYF.

The CDR3 loop is CASSLAGGYGYTF. DNA of the CDR3: TGTGCCAGCAGCTTGGCGGGAGGCTATGGCTACACCTTC. The chain is built from TRBV13 and TRBJ1-2; unclear D gene. This CDR3 spans 13 amino acids. Germline loops: CDR1 PRHDT, CDR2 FYEKMQ (reference sequence). Trimming removed 3 bases from V and 4 bases from J, with 9 bases in between.

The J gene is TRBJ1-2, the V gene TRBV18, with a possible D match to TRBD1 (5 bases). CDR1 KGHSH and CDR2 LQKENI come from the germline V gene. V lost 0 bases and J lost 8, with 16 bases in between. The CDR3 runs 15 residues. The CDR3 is CASSPPLSGTVGYTF. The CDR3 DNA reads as TGTGCCAGCTCACCACCGCTCTCCGGGACCGTAGGCTACACCTTC. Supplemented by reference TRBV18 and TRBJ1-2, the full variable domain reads NAGVMQNPRHLVRRRGQEARLRCSPMKGHSHVYWYRQLPEEGLKFMVYLQKENIIDESGMPKERFSAEFPKEGPSILRIQQVVRGDSAAYFCASSPPLSGTVGYTFGSGTRLTVV.

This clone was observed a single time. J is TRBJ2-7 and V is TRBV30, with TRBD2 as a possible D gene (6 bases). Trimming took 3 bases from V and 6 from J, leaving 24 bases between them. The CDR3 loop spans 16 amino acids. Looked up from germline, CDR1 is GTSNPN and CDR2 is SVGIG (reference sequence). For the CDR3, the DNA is TGTGCCTGGAGGGGGACTTCCGGCAGAACCTCCGGCGAGCAGTACTTC. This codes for CAWRGTSGRTSGEQYF.

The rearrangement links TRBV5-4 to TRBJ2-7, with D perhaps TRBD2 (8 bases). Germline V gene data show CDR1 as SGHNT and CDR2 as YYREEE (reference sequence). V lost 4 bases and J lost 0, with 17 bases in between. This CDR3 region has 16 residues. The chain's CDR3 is CASSEGAGGTSYEQYF. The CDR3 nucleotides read TGTGCCAGCAGCGAGGGGGCGGGAGGTACCTCCTACGAGCAGTACTTC.

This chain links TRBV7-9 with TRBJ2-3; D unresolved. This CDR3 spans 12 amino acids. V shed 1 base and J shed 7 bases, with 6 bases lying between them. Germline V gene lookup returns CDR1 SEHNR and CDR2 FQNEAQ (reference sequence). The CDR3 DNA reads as TGTGCCAGCAGCTTAGTCGAGAATACGCAGTATTTT. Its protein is CASSLVENTQYF. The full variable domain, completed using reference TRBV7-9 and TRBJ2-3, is DTGVSQNPRHKITKRGQNVTFRCDPISEHNRLYWYRQTLGQGPEFLTYFQNEAQLEKSRLLSDRFSAERPKGSFSTLEIQRTEQGDSAMYLCASSLVENTQYFGPGTRLTVL.

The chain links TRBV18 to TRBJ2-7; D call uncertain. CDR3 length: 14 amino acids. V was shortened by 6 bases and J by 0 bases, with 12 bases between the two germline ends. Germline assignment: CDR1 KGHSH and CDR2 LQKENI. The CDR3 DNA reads TGTGCCAGCTCGACCGGGCCCCGCTCCTACGAGCAGTACTTC. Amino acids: CASSTGPRSYEQYF. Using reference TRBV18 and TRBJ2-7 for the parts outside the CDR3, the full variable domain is NAGVMQNPRHLVRRRGQEARLRCSPMKGHSHVYWYRQLPEEGLKFMVYLQKENIIDESGMPKERFSAEFPKEGPSILRIQQVVRGDSAAYFCASSTGPRSYEQYFGPGTRLTVT.

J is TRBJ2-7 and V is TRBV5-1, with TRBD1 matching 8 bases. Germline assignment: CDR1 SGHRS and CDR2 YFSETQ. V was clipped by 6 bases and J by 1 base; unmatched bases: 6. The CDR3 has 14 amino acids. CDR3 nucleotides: TGCGCCAGCACGACAAGACAGGGGTCCTACGAGCAGTACTTC. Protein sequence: CASTTRQGSYEQYF. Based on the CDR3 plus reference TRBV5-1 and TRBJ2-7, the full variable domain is KAGVTQTPRYLIKTRGQQVTLSCSPISGHRSVSWYQQTPGQGLQFLFEYFSETQRNKGNFPGRFSGRQFSNSRSEMNVSTLELGDSALYLCASTTRQGSYEQYFGPGTRLTVT.

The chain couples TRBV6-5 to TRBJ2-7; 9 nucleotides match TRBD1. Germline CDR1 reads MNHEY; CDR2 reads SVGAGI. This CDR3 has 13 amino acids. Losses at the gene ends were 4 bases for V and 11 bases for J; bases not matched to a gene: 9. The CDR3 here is CASSSVDGTGKYF. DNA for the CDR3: TGTGCCAGCAGTTCAGTGGACGGGACAGGGAAGTACTTC.

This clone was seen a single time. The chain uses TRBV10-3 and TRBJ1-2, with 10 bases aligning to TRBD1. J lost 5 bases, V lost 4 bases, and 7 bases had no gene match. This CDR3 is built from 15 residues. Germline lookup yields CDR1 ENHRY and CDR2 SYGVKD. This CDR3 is CAISAPDRGDYGYTF. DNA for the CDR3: TGTGCCATCAGTGCCCCGGACAGGGGGGATTATGGCTACACCTTC.

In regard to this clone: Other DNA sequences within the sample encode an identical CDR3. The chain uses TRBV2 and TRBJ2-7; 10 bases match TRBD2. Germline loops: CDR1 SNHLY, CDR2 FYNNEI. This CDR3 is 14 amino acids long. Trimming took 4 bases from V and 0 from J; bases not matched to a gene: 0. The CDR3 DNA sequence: TGTGCCAGCAGTGGGACTAGCGGCTCCTACGAGCAGTACTTC. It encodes CASSGTSGSYEQYF.

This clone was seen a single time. The chain's CDR3 is CASSILQSGHGYTF. CDR3 DNA: TGTGCCAGTAGTATACTGCAATCCGGTCATGGCTACACCTTC. The rearrangement links TRBV19 to TRBJ1-2; D unclear. This CDR3 region has 14 residues. V lost 2 bases, J lost 6 bases, and 13 bases lay in between. Germline loops: CDR1 LNHDA, CDR2 SQIVND (reference sequence).

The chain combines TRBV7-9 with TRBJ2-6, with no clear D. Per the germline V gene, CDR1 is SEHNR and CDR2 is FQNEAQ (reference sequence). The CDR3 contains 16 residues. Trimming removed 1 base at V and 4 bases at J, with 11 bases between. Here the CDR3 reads CASSLDKTSGANVLTF. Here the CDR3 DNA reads TGTGCCAGCAGCTTAGACAAGACGTCCGGGGCCAACGTCCTGACTTTC.

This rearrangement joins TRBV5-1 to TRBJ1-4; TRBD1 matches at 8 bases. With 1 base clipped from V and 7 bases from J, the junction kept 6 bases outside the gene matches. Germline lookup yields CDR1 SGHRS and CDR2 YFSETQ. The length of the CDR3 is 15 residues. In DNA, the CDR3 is TGCGCCAGCAGCTTGTCAGGGGGCGCATTTGAAAAACTGTTTTTT. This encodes CASSLSGGAFEKLFF.

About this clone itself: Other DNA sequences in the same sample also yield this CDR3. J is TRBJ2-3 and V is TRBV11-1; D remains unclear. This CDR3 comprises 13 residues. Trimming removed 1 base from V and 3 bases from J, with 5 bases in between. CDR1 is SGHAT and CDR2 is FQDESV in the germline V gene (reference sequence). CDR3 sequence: CASSLERTDTQYF. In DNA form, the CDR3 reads TGTGCCAGCAGCTTAGAAAGGACAGATACGCAGTATTTT.

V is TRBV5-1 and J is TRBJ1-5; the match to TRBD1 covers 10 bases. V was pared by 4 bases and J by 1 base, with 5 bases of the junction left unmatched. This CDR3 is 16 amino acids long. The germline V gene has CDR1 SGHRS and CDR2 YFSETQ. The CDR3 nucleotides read TGCGCCAGCAGCGAGACAGGGGGCGCGAGCAATCAGCCCCAGCATTTT. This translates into CASSETGGASNQPQHF.